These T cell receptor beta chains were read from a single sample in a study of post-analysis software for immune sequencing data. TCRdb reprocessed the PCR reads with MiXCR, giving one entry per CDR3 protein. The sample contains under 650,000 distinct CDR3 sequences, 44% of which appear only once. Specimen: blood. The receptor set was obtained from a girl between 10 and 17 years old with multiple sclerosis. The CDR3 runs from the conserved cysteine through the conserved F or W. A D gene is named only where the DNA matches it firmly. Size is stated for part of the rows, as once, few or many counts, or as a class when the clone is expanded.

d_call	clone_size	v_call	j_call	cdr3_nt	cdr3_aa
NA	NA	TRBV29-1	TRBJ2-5	TGCAGCGTTGGAGGGCGCCAGACAGAGACCCAGTACTTC	CSVGGRQTETQYF
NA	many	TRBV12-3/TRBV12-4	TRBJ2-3	TGTGCCAGCAGCTACATCACAGGGTGGGATACGCAGTATTTT	CASSYITGWDTQYF
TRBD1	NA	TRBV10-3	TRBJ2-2	TGTGCCATCGGAGGACAGGCTATTTCGAACACCGGGGAGCTGTTTTTT	CAIGGQAISNTGELFF
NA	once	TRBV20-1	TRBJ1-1	TGCAGTGCATTCAAACTCCTAACTGAAGCTTTCTTT	CSAFKLLTEAFF
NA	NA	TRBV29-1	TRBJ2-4	TGCAGCGTTGCCCTCCGAGCCAAAAACATTCAGTACTTC	CSVALRAKNIQYF
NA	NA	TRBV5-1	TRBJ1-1	TGCGCCAGCAGCTTGGAGGGATACCTAACGAACACTGAAGCTTTCTTT	CASSLEGYLTNTEAFF
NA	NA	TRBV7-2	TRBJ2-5	TGTGCCAGCAGCTCTACGGCAGGGAGAAAGACCCAGTACTTC	CASSSTAGRKTQYF
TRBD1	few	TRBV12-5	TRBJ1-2	TGTGCTAGTGGCCGGACAGGTGGGGATGGCTACACCTTC	CASGRTGGDGYTF
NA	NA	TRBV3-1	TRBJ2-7	TGTGCCAGCAGCCAACACAACGAGCAGTACTTC	CASSQHNEQYF
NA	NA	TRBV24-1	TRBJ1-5	TGTGCCACCAGTGAGGACGGACTGAAGCCCCAGCATTTT	CATSEDGLKPQHF
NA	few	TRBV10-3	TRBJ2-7	TGTGCCATCAGTGGGCGGGACAGCAAAGTTACCGCGGCCGAGCAGTACTTC	CAISGRDSKVTAAEQYF
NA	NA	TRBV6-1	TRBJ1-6	TGTGCCAGCAGTGAAATTGGAGGGAGGAGTGGATCACCCCTCCACTTT	CASSEIGGRSGSPLHF
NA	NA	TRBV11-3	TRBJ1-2	TGTGCCAGCAGCTTAGCAAACAGGGAGCGAAGTTCCTACTATGGCTACACCTTC	CASSLANRERSSYYGYTF
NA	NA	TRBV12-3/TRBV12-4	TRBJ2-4	TGTGCCAGCAGTTTTGGGTCTCTAGCCAAAAACATTCAGTACTTC	CASSFGSLAKNIQYF
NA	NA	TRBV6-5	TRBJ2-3	TGTGCCAGCAGTTACTACAGGGGCACAGATACGCAGTATTTT	CASSYYRGTDTQYF
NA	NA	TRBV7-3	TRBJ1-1	TGTGCCAGCAGCTTAAGCAGTATTGACACTGAAGCTTTCTTT	CASSLSSIDTEAFF
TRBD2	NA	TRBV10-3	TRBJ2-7	TGTGCCATCAGTGAGAGAGCGGGAGACCCCGAGCAGTACTTC	CAISERAGDPEQYF
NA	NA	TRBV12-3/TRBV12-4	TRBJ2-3	TGTGCCAGCAGCCCTCCTTGGGGCCTAGACCTCGACACAGATACGCAGTATTTT	CASSPPWGLDLDTDTQYF
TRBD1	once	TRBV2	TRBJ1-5	TGTGCCTCAAAAGCTGGGACAGGCGAAAATCAGCCCCAGCATTTT	CASKAGTGENQPQHF
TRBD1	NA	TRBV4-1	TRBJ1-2	TGCGCCAGCAGCCAGGAGACAGGGGGCGATGGCTACACCTTC	CASSQETGGDGYTF
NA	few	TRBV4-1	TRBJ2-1	TGCGCCAGCAGCCAAGATTGGCGGGCCGATTACAATGAGCAGTTCTTC	CASSQDWRADYNEQFF
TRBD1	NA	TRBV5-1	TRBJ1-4	TGCGCCAGCAGCCACTCCGGGACAGAAGAAAAACTGTTTTTT	CASSHSGTEEKLFF
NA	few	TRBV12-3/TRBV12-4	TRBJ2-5	TGTGCCAGCAGACGCCAAGAGACCCAGTACTTC	CASRRQETQYF
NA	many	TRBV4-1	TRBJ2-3	TGCGCCAGCAGCCACGCGGATACGCAGTATTTT	CASSHADTQYF
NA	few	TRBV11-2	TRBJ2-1	TGTGCCAGCAGCTTAGTATGGACTGAGCAGTTCTTC	CASSLVWTEQFF
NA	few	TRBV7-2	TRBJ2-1	TGTGCCAGCAGCGACACTAACTACAATGAGCAGTTCTTC	CASSDTNYNEQFF
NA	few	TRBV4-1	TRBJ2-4	TGCGCCAGACTCTCGCCTCGGGAGTACTTC	CARLSPREYF
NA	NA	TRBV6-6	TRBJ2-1	TGTGCCAGCAGTCAGGTTAGCTCCTACAATGAGCAGTTCTTC	CASSQVSSYNEQFF
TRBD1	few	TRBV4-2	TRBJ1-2	TGTGCCAGCAGCCAAGATACCGGGACAGGGGATGGCTACACCTTC	CASSQDTGTGDGYTF
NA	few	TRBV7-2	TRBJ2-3	TGTGCCAGCAGTCTCTACGATACGCAGTATTTT	CASSLYDTQYF
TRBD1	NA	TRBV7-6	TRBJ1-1	TGTGCCAGCAGCTTAGAGTCGGGGAGGGGGCATGGCACTGAAGCTTTCTTT	CASSLESGRGHGTEAFF
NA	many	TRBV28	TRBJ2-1	TGTGCCAGCAGCACGGCTAGCGCCTCCAACAATGAGCAGTTCTTC	CASSTASASNNEQFF
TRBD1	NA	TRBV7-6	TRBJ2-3	TGTGCCAGCAGCTTAGATTGGGGACAGGGGGCAACAGACACGCAGTATTTT	CASSLDWGQGATDTQYF
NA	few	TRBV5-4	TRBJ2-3	TGTGCCAGCAGCACGGACAGCGGGACAGATACGCAGTATTTT	CASSTDSGTDTQYF
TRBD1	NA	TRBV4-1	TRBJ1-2	TGCGCCAGCAGCCCTCCAGGGGGCTTGGACTATGGCTACACCTTC	CASSPPGGLDYGYTF
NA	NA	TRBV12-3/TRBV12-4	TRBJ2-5	TGTGCCAGCAGTTTAAAGAAGGCAGAGACCCAGTACTTC	CASSLKKAETQYF
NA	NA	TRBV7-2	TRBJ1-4	TGTGCCAGCAGCTTAATACAGTACAAGGCAGAAAAACTGTTTTTT	CASSLIQYKAEKLFF
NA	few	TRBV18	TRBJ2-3	TGTGCCAGCTCACCACACAACACAGATACGCAGTATTTT	CASSPHNTDTQYF
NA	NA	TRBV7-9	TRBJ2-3	TGTGCCAGCGGCTTGCAACGGGATACTAGCACAGATACGCAGTATTTT	CASGLQRDTSTDTQYF
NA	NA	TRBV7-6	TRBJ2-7	TGTGCCAGCAGCCCTCTCCTAGGGGAATATTACGAGCAGTACTTC	CASSPLLGEYYEQYF
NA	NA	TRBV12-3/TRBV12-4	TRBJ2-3	TGTGCCAGCAGTCCCCCCCGGGAGTTCACAGATACGCAGTATTTT	CASSPPREFTDTQYF
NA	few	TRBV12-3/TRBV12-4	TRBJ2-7	TGTGCCAGCAGTTTGTGGCGCGACGAGCAGTACTTC	CASSLWRDEQYF
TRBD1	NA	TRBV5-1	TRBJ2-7	TGCGCCAGCAGCGTGGGTACAGGGGGAATCGACGAGCAGTACTTC	CASSVGTGGIDEQYF
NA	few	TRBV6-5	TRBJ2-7	TGTGCCGGGGGAAAGGGGCCCTACGAGCAGTACTTC	CAGGKGPYEQYF
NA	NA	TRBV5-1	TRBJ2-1	TGCGCCAGCAGCTTGGAACTAGCTCAGGATGAGCAGTTCTTC	CASSLELAQDEQFF
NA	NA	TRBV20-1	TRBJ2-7	TGCAGTGCTAGGACCTACGGGTATGGGGAAGCCTACAATGAGCAGTACTTC	CSARTYGYGEAYNEQYF
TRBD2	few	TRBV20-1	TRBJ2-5	TGCAGTGCTCCTTCCGGACTAGCGGGAGAGTATGAGACCCAGTACTTC	CSAPSGLAGEYETQYF
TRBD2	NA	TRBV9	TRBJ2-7	TGTGCTAGCAGCGTAGGTGGGCTAGCGGGAGTCGAGCAGTACTTC	CASSVGGLAGVEQYF
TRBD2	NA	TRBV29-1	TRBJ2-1	TGCAGCGTTGGCCCGGGAGGGGTCTACAATGAGCAGTTCTTC	CSVGPGGVYNEQFF
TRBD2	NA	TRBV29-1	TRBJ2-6	TGCAGCGCCCGCGGGGGCTCTGGGGCCAACGTCCTGACTTTC	CSARGGSGANVLTF
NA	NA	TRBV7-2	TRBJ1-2	TGTGCCAGCAGCTTTGGGGGGACTTCTAACTATGGCTACACCTTC	CASSFGGTSNYGYTF
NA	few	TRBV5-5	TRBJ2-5	TGTGCCAGCAGCTTGGCCTTTTTGGGGCAGTACTTC	CASSLAFLGQYF
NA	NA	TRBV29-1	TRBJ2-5	TGCAGCGTTGCGACTGGGGTAGAGACCCAGTACTTC	CSVATGVETQYF
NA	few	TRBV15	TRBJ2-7	TGTGCCACCAGCAGAGCCGACAGCTTCAGGAGCTCCTACGAGCAGTACTTC	CATSRADSFRSSYEQYF